This T cell receptor beta chain was profiled in a study of Graves' ophthalmopathy and Graves' hyperthyroidism. This clonotype appeared many times. RNA transcripts served as template for amplifying TCR beta CDR3 sequences. Amplification began with first-round RT-PCR using HTBI primers, then second-round multiplex PCR was performed. Each CDR3 protein is one row after TCRdb ran MiXCR on the multiplex PCR reads. The sample carries about 210,000 distinct CDR3 sequences, just under 30% recorded once. After removal of 5 bases from V and 4 bases from J, the junction contained 5 bases not matched to a gene. Germline values: CDR1 SGHAT, CDR2 FQDESV (reference sequence). This CDR3 contains 16 residues.

Sequencing used peripheral blood. This chain uses TRBV11-1 with TRBJ2-2; 12 positions match TRBD2. This receptor was identified in a man in his fifties or sixties with Graves' ophthalmopathy. The CDR3 DNA sequence: TGTGCCAGCAGCCAGGGGACTAGCGGGCCCACCGGGGAGCTGTTTTTT. Translating gives CASSQGTSGPTGELFF.